The 27 T cell receptor beta chains presented below share a single source sample, sequenced in a study of blood T cell repertoires in COVID-19. The protocol was immunoSEQ multiplex PCR, while the TCRdb copy is restricted to in-frame clones and leaves out a portion. This repertoire shows under 250,000 clones, around 88% found once; its top ten account for approximately 5%. Sequenced sample: peripheral blood. Receptors originate from a woman older than 75 with COVID-19, enrolled during active disease.

The CDR3 here is CASGGQDSPLHF. The CDR3 coding sequence is TGTGCCAGCGGGGGCCAGGATTCACCCCTCCACTTT. This chain joins TRBV12-3 or TRBV12-4 and TRBJ1-6; TRBD1 is a possible D gene (6 bases). The CDR3 spans 12 residues. Trimming took off 8 bases at V and 8 bases at J, with 10 bases between the two ends.

The chain carries TRBV5-1 and TRBJ1-3; D is ambiguous. The V and J ends lost 2 bases and 0 bases respectively, with 3 bases between them. The CDR3 consists of 13 residues. Germline CDR1 and CDR2: SGHRS and YFSETQ. The chain's CDR3 is CASSFHSGNTIYF. In DNA, the CDR3 is TGCGCCAGCAGCTTTCACTCTGGAAACACCATATATTTT. Looking up the rest from reference TRBV5-1 and TRBJ1-3 gives the full variable domain: KAGVTQTPRYLIKTRGQQVTLSCSPISGHRSVSWYQQTPGQGLQFLFEYFSETQRNKGNFPGRFSGRQFSNSRSEMNVSTLELGDSALYLCASSFHSGNTIYFGEGSWLTVV.

CDR3 DNA sequence: TGTGCCAGCAGCCAACGGGGACAGGGAGTGGCTTTCTTT. Its protein is CASSQRGQGVAFF. V is TRBV7-3 and J is TRBJ1-1, with 9 bases that match TRBD1. The CDR3 has 13 residues. V was pared by 5 bases and J by 11 bases, with 9 bases of the junction left unmatched. Germline assignment: CDR1 SGHTA and CDR2 FQGTGA.

The chain carries TRBV2 and TRBJ2-3; 9 bases map to TRBD1. The CDR3 extends over 15 amino acids. In germline, CDR1 is SNHLY, CDR2 FYNNEI. The V segment lost 8 bases and the J segment 9 bases; nucleotides outside the gene matches: 15. The CDR3 sequence: CASVLGQGHRGTQYF. The CDR3 nucleotides read TGTGCCAGCGTGTTGGGACAGGGCCACCGAGGAACGCAGTATTTT.

This clone was seen only once. The chain joins TRBV3-1 (or the pseudogene TRBV3-2) to TRBJ1-1; 8 bases fit TRBD1. The trim removed 4 bases at V and 11 bases at J, leaving 12 bases unmatched. This CDR3 is built from 14 residues. Germline-derived CDR1 and CDR2 are LGHDT and YNNKEL (reference sequence). The DNA for the CDR3 is TGTGCCAGCAGCCGGGACCTGACAGGGGTCGCGGCTTTCTTT. Protein: CASSRDLTGVAAFF.

The chain recombines TRBV6-5 with TRBJ2-1; TRBD2 might be the D (7 bases). From germline, CDR1 is MNHEY and CDR2 SVGAGI. The CDR3 runs 14 residues. Deletions cut 6 bases from V and 2 bases from J, with 11 bases between. The CDR3 sequence: CASRGGVTYNEQFF. In DNA form, the CDR3 reads TGTGCCAGCAGAGGGGGGGTTACCTACAATGAGCAGTTCTTC.

V is TRBV7-9 and J is TRBJ1-4; TRBD1 matches at 8 bases. This CDR3 is built from 14 residues. The V gene end was trimmed by 9 bases and the J gene end by 1 base; junction bases not matched to a gene: 4. The germline gives CDR1 SEHNR, CDR2 FQNEAQ (reference sequence). CDR3 amino acids: CASSGQGTNEKLFF. The CDR3 DNA reads as TGTGCCAGTTCAGGACAGGGAACTAATGAAAAACTGTTTTTT. Variable domain in full (rest from reference TRBV7-9 and TRBJ1-4): DTGVSQNPRHKITKRGQNVTFRCDPISEHNRLYWYRQTLGQGPEFLTYFQNEAQLEKSRLLSDRFSAERPKGSFSTLEIQRTEQGDSAMYLCASSGQGTNEKLFFGSGTQLSVL.

J is TRBJ2-1 and V is TRBV7-2; unclear D gene. The CDR3 is 13 amino acids. V shed 2 bases and J shed 4 bases, with 6 bases lying between them. Germline V gives CDR1 SGHTA, CDR2 FQGNSA. The CDR3 sequence is CASSLLQYNEQFF. DNA for the CDR3: TGTGCCAGCAGCTTACTGCAGTACAATGAGCAGTTCTTC.

J is TRBJ1-1 and V is TRBV7-6; unclear D gene. CDR1 SGHVS and CDR2 FNYEAQ come from the germline V gene. V lost 0 bases and J 0 bases, leaving 11 bases between the germline ends. CDR3 length equals 16 residues. The CDR3 DNA reads TGTGCCAGCAGCTTAGCGGTGGCAGCGATGAACACTGAAGCTTTCTTT. This translates into CASSLAVAAMNTEAFF.

As concerns this clone: The same CDR3 is also encoded by other DNA sequences in this sample. The rearrangement links TRBV3-1 (or the pseudogene TRBV3-2) to TRBJ2-7, with D maybe TRBD2 (7 bases). Trimming removed 4 bases at V and 6 bases at J, with 22 bases between. This CDR3 spans 16 amino acids. Per germline, CDR1 LGHDT and CDR2 YNNKEL (reference sequence). The CDR3 sequence: CASSLNWGGAGAEQYF. The CDR3 coding sequence is TGTGCCAGCAGCCTAAACTGGGGAGGGGCGGGGGCCGAGCAGTACTTC.

The V gene is TRBV29-1, the J gene TRBJ2-1, with 7 bases lining up with TRBD2. With 5 bases clipped from V and 0 bases from J, the junction kept 4 bases outside the gene matches. Per germline, CDR1 SQVTM and CDR2 ANQGSEA. The CDR3 length is 14 residues. In DNA, the CDR3 is TGCAGCGTTTCCGGGGGGTTCTCCTACAATGAGCAGTTCTTC. It yields the protein CSVSGGFSYNEQFF.

This clone occurred once. This sequence joins TRBV5-1 and TRBJ2-1, with TRBD1 matching over 7 bases. Losses at the gene ends were 0 bases for V and 4 bases for J; bases not matched to a gene: 4. Germline V gene data show CDR1 as SGHRS and CDR2 as YFSETQ. The CDR3 length is 15 residues. CDR3 loop: CASSLAGTEYNEQFF. In DNA, the CDR3 is TGCGCCAGCAGCTTGGCCGGGACAGAATACAATGAGCAGTTCTTC.

This clone has only one observation. The gene calls are TRBV7-2 and TRBJ1-5, with 10 bases aligning to TRBD1. Germline V gene lookup returns CDR1 SGHTA and CDR2 FQGNSA. The ends lost 3 bases at V and 7 bases at J; junction bases unmatched: 9. This CDR3 has 16 residues. CDR3 protein: CASSFLDRGQGQPQHF. CDR3 bases: TGTGCCAGCAGCTTTCTCGACAGGGGGCAGGGACAGCCCCAGCATTTT.

This chain uses TRBV28 with TRBJ1-2; 7 positions match TRBD1. Germline V gene data show CDR1 as MDHEN and CDR2 as SYDVKM. The CDR3 covers 12 residues. The junction had 2 bases not matched to a gene; V was cut back by 6 bases and J by 4 bases. CDR3 coding DNA: TGTGCCAGCAGGTCAGGGGGCTATGGCTACACCTTC. It is translated as CASRSGGYGYTF.

This clone was seen only a few times. The V and J genes are TRBV28 and TRBJ1-5; the D gene is possibly TRBD1 (5 bases). The CDR3 runs to 16 residues. Germline V gene data show CDR1 as MDHEN and CDR2 as SYDVKM. V gave up 3 bases and J gave up 4 bases, with 16 bases separating them. The CDR3, as DNA: TGTGCCAGCAGTTTGAACTCTTATCAGGGAAATCAGCCCCAGCATTTT. Translated, it gives CASSLNSYQGNQPQHF.

The gene calls are TRBV2 and TRBJ1-2, with TRBD1 matching over 10 bases. V gave up 6 bases and J gave up 8 bases; unmatched junction bases: 21. Germline-derived CDR1 and CDR2 are SNHLY and FYNNEI. This CDR3 region has 18 residues. CDR3 nucleotides: TGTGCCAGCAGCCAACGATCCCCCCGGACAGGGGGAGGAGAGGGCTACACCTTC. Protein: CASSQRSPRTGGGEGYTF.

J is TRBJ1-2 and V is TRBV7-9, with 9 bases aligning to TRBD1. This CDR3 region has 16 residues. From germline, CDR1 is SEHNR and CDR2 FQNEAQ (reference sequence). With V trimmed by 5 bases and J by 1 base, 8 bases remained unmatched. The CDR3 here is CASSEIRDRVNYGYTF. The CDR3 coding sequence is TGTGCCAGCAGCGAAATACGGGACAGGGTTAACTATGGCTACACCTTC.

The chain couples TRBV5-1 to TRBJ2-3; 7 bases align to TRBD2. The junction had 4 bases not matched to a gene; V was cut back by 3 bases and J by 0 bases. CDR1 SGHRS and CDR2 YFSETQ come from the germline V gene. The CDR3 contains 15 residues. In nucleotides, the CDR3 is TGCGCCAGCAGCTCCGGGGGGAGTAGCACAGATACGCAGTATTTT. It codes for CASSSGGSSTDTQYF.

The table lists this clone with a count of one. This chain joins TRBV2 and TRBJ2-5, with 7 bases aligning to TRBD1. This CDR3 has 14 residues. J was trimmed by 5 bases and V by 5 bases; bases with no gene match: 8. CDR1 is SNHLY, CDR2 FYNNEI, per germline. CDR3 DNA sequence: TGTGCCAGCAGTTGGGACAGTCGGCTTGAGACCCAGTACTTC. Translated, it gives CASSWDSRLETQYF.

The chain links TRBV6-5 to TRBJ1-1; 8 nucleotides agree with TRBD1. V dropped 6 bases and J dropped 11; count of bases not matched to a gene: 5. CDR1 and CDR2 (germline): MNHEY, SVGAGI. The CDR3 has 11 amino acids. In DNA, the CDR3 is TGTGCCAGCAGGACAGGGGCCGCGGCTTTCTTT. This codes for CASRTGAAAFF.

V usage is TRBV7-8 and J usage is TRBJ2-3; 13 bases align to TRBD2. The J segment lost 3 bases and the V segment lost 6 bases, leaving 9 bases of the junction unmatched. The V gene's germline CDR1 is SGHVS and CDR2 FQNEAQ. This CDR3 contains 17 residues. The CDR3 nucleotides read TGTGCCAGCAGTCAAGGGACTAGCGGGGTAGAGACAGATACGCAGTATTTT. Amino acids: CASSQGTSGVETDTQYF.

V and J are TRBV5-1 and TRBJ2-6; 7 bases agree with TRBD2. CDR1 is SGHRS, CDR2 YFSETQ, per germline. The CDR3 contains 17 residues. The junction had 9 bases not matched to a gene; V was cut back by 5 bases and J by 1 base. CDR3: CASRWTSYLSGANVLTF. CDR3 DNA: TGCGCCAGCAGATGGACTAGTTATCTGTCTGGGGCCAACGTCCTGACTTTC.

This rearrangement joins TRBV7-8 to TRBJ2-4; D is unresolved. Germline values: CDR1 SGHVS, CDR2 FQNEAQ. Trimming left V 8 bases short and J 0 bases short, with 8 bases between. The CDR3 sequence is 13 residues long. As DNA, the CDR3 is TGTGCCAGCTCCGTCCTAGCCAAAAACATTCAGTACTTC. Translating it yields CASSVLAKNIQYF. Full variable domain (rest looked up from reference TRBV7-8 and TRBJ2-4): GAGVSQSPRYKVAKRGQDVALRCDPISGHVSLFWYQQALGQGPEFLTYFQNEAQLDKSGLPSDRFFAERPEGSVSTLKIQRTQQEDSAVYLCASSVLAKNIQYFGAGTRLSVL.

The sample holds a few counts of this clone. CDR3 nucleotides: TGTGCCATCAGTGAGACAGCCTCTTATGGCTACACCTTC. Protein sequence: CAISETASYGYTF. This rearrangement joins TRBV10-3 to TRBJ1-2; D not certain. The germline V and J ends were trimmed by 2 bases and 5 bases, with 9 bases remaining between them. The CDR3 sequence is 13 residues long. In germline, CDR1 is ENHRY, CDR2 SYGVKD.

The CDR3 spells CASSLASGGARETQYF. CDR3 in DNA: TGTGCCAGCAGCTTAGCTAGCGGGGGGGCAAGGGAGACCCAGTACTTC. The chain couples TRBV5-4 to TRBJ2-5, with 12 bases aligning to TRBD2. This CDR3 contains 16 residues. V gave up 2 bases and J gave up 5 bases; unmatched junction bases: 7. Per germline, CDR1 SGHNT and CDR2 YYREEE (reference sequence).

V usage is TRBV6-6 and J usage is TRBJ1-2; a possible D gene is TRBD1 (6 bases). Between the trimmed V and J ends, which lost 5 bases and 4 bases, there was a span of 17 bases. The CDR3 is 15 amino acids. CDR1 and CDR2 from the germline V gene are MNHNY and SVGAGI (reference sequence). The CDR3 DNA is TGTGCCAGCAGTGGCCGGGACACCGCCCGCTATGGCTACACCTTC. Translating it yields CASSGRDTARYGYTF.

This clone showed up just a few times. The CDR3 here is CTSSLTGMSEKLFF. DNA for the CDR3: TGCACCAGCAGCCTGACAGGGATGAGTGAAAAACTGTTTTTT. The chain links TRBV1 to TRBJ1-4; TRBD1 is taken as the D call from the table, unchecked against the DNA. TRBV1 constitutes a pseudogene. The CDR3 has 14 residues.